These 20 T cell receptor beta chains originate from one sample sequenced in a study of CD8 T cells in ankylosing spondylitis. No antigen has been identified for these receptors. Study conclusions and caveats: Seven to nine highly homologous variants formed a TCR beta motif that appeared characteristic of ankylosing spondylitis blood.

From the 5' RACE reads, TCRdb called clonotypes with MiXCR, one entry per CDR3 protein. Counted here are under 550,000 distinct CDR3 sequences, 26% occurring once; the ten biggest clones make up roughly 0.9%. Sequenced: blood, either unsorted or a sorted T cell fraction (not recorded which). The source is a male donor with ankylosing spondylitis.

This clonotype was observed a few times. V and J are TRBV29-1 and TRBJ1-2; 7 bases fit TRBD1. This CDR3 region has 11 residues. Germline loops: CDR1 SQVTM, CDR2 ANQGSEA. The V and J ends lost 7 bases and 6 bases, in that order; junction bases with no gene match: 5. Here the CDR3 DNA reads TGCAGCGCCGGACAGGATGATGGCTACACCTTC. Translation: CSAGQDDGYTF. Complete variable domain (other parts from reference TRBV29-1 and TRBJ1-2): SAVISQKPSRDICQRGTSLTIQCQVDSQVTMMFWYRQQPGQSLTLIATANQGSEATYESGFVIDKFPISRPNLTFSTLTVSNMSPEDSSIYLCSAGQDDGYTFGSGTRLTVV.

This clonotype was observed a handful of times. The rearrangement joins TRBV10-2 to TRBJ2-7; D is possibly TRBD1 or TRBD2 (5 bases each). The CDR3 is made up of 12 amino acids. V lost 6 bases and J lost 3, with 9 bases in between. Germline assignment: CDR1 WSHSY and CDR2 SAAADI. CDR3 in DNA: TGCGCCAGCAGGGATGGGGGCTACGAGCAGTACTTC. Translating gives CASRDGGYEQYF.

This chain joins TRBV10-3 and TRBJ1-6; 7 nucleotides line up with TRBD1. This CDR3 is 14 amino acids long. Losses at the gene ends were 7 bases for V and 5 bases for J; bases not matched to a gene: 5. CDR1 and CDR2 (germline): ENHRY, SYGVKD. The CDR3 is CAITGDSNNSPLHF. CDR3 in DNA: TGTGCCATCACTGGGGACAGCAATAATTCACCCCTCCACTTT.

This clonotype was counted once. The genes are TRBV30 and TRBJ1-2; possible D gene TRBD1, 5 bases. CDR3 length: 11 amino acids. The germline CDR1 and CDR2 sequences are GTSNPN and SVGIG (reference sequence). V lost 3 bases, J lost 8 bases, and 10 bases lay in between. The CDR3 reads CAWSTGVGYTF. DNA of the CDR3: TGTGCCTGGAGCACAGGAGTGGGCTACACCTTC.

The chain carries TRBV4-2 and TRBJ2-7; 7 bases are a match to TRBD2. V shed 4 bases and J 0 bases; nucleotides not matched to a gene: 6. The CDR3 is 15 amino acids. The V gene's germline CDR1 is LGHNA and CDR2 YNFKEQ. CDR3 loop: CASSPRGGSSYEQYF. The CDR3 DNA reads TGTGCCAGCAGCCCCCGGGGAGGGAGCTCCTACGAGCAGTACTTC.

The chain joins TRBV6-1 to TRBJ1-5; the D is unclear. Germline loops: CDR1 MNHNS, CDR2 SASEGT. V lost 2 bases and J 0 bases, leaving 11 bases between the germline ends. The length of the CDR3 is 16 residues. The CDR3 here is CASSEYTVDSNQPQHF. The CDR3 coding sequence is TGTGCCAGCAGTGAATATACAGTGGATAGCAATCAGCCCCAGCATTTT.

This clonotype has more than one count but fewer than ten. The rearrangement joins TRBV27 to TRBJ2-3, with TRBD1 identical over 9 bases. J gave up 3 bases and V 10 bases, and 11 bases lay outside the gene matches. This CDR3 comprises 15 residues. Germline loops: CDR1 MNHEY, CDR2 SMNVEV (reference sequence). The CDR3 sequence is CATKWIGQGTDTQYF. In DNA form, the CDR3 reads TGTGCCACCAAATGGATAGGACAGGGGACAGATACGCAGTATTTT.

A few counts support this clonotype. A read error may account for a junction end that differs from germline. The genes are TRBV20-1 and TRBJ1-1, with D unclear. The CDR3 is 13 amino acids. Germline V gene sequence: CDR1 DFQATT, CDR2 SNEGSKA (reference sequence). CDR3 sequence: CSARGSPNTEAFF. The DNA for the CDR3 is TGCAGTGCGAGAGGGAGTCCGAACACTGAAGCTTTCTTT.

The chain is built from TRBV5-1 and TRBJ2-3; 10 bases line up with TRBD2. The CDR3 contains 16 residues. V was clipped by 3 bases and J by 5 bases; unmatched bases: 9. Germline V gives CDR1 SGHRS, CDR2 YFSETQ. The CDR3 protein is CASSSLAGGRGDTQYF. The DNA for the CDR3 is TGCGCCAGCAGCTCCTTAGCGGGAGGTAGGGGAGATACGCAGTATTTT. The full variable domain, with the rest looked up from reference TRBV5-1 and TRBJ2-3, is KAGVTQTPRYLIKTRGQQVTLSCSPISGHRSVSWYQQTPGQGLQFLFEYFSETQRNKGNFPGRFSGRQFSNSRSEMNVSTLELGDSALYLCASSSLAGGRGDTQYFGPGTRLTVL.

V gene TRBV4-2 combines with J gene TRBJ1-5; D remains ambiguous. CDR3 length equals 14 residues. V was pared by 0 bases and J by 7 bases, with 10 bases between. The V gene's germline CDR1 is LGHNA and CDR2 YNFKEQ. CDR3 region: CASSQDRTGQPQHF. The CDR3 DNA reads TGTGCCAGCAGCCAAGATAGAACGGGGCAGCCCCAGCATTTT.

This clonotype was seen only a few times. The J gene is TRBJ2-7, the V gene TRBV20-1; TRBD1 matches 8 bases. The CDR3 is 14 amino acids. Losses at the gene ends were 8 bases for V and 7 bases for J; bases not matched to a gene: 16. From germline, CDR1 is DFQATT and CDR2 SNEGSKA (reference sequence). The chain's CDR3 is CSPVNWQGAGEQYF. CDR3 nucleotides: TGCAGTCCTGTAAATTGGCAGGGGGCGGGTGAGCAGTACTTC.

CDR3 bases: TGTGCCAGCAGCTTAGCCCCTAGCAGTGATGAGCAGTTCTTC. As protein: CASSLAPSSDEQFF. This rearrangement joins TRBV7-2 to TRBJ2-1; D perhaps matches TRBD2 (5 bases). V lost 0 bases, J lost 8 bases, and 11 bases lay in between. The V gene's germline CDR1 is SGHTA and CDR2 FQGNSA. The CDR3 extends over 14 amino acids. The entire variable domain, with the rest obtained from reference TRBV7-2 and TRBJ2-1, is as follows: GAGVSQSPSNKVTEKGKDVELRCDPISGHTALYWYRQSLGQGLEFLIYFQGNSAPDKSGLPSDRFSAERTGGSVSTLTIQRTQQEDSAVYLCASSLAPSSDEQFFGPGTRLTVL.

This clonotype appeared many times. V gene TRBV12-3 or TRBV12-4 combines with J gene TRBJ2-4; 8 bases are a match to TRBD2. The CDR3 runs to 14 residues. The trim removed 3 bases at V and 9 bases at J, leaving 7 bases unmatched. The CDR3 DNA follows: TGTGCCAGCAGTTTCCAGGGGCTAGCGGGCATTCAGTACTTC. This sequence encodes CASSFQGLAGIQYF.

This clonotype was detected only a few times. The rearrangement uses TRBV24-1 and TRBJ2-1; D is possibly TRBD2 (6 bases). V lost 6 bases and J 10 bases, leaving 12 bases between the germline ends. The germline V gene has CDR1 KGHDR and CDR2 SFDVKD. The CDR3 is 12 amino acids. The CDR3 DNA is TGTGCCACCAGTCCCCGCGGGGTAGAGCAGTTCTTC. It translates to CATSPRGVEQFF.

CDR3 sequence reads: CASSLPGLANTGELFF. For the CDR3, the DNA is TGCGCCAGCAGCTTGCCGGGACTAGCGAACACCGGGGAGCTGTTTTTT. V and J are TRBV5-1 and TRBJ2-2, with TRBD2 matching over 8 bases. Germline V CDR1 and CDR2: SGHRS, YFSETQ. The CDR3 is 16 residues long. After removal of 1 base from V and 0 bases from J, the junction contained 2 bases not matched to a gene.

The sample holds a few counts of this clonotype. The rearrangement uses TRBV29-1 and TRBJ1-1, with 7 bases identical to TRBD1. Germline V gene sequence: CDR1 SQVTM, CDR2 ANQGSEA. V shed 4 bases, J shed 2 bases, and the junction held 7 bases outside the gene matches. The CDR3 is 14 amino acids. As DNA, the CDR3 is TGCAGCGTTGCACCGACAGGGATTAACACTGAAGCTTTCTTT. This translates into CSVAPTGINTEAFF.

The J gene is TRBJ2-3, the V gene TRBV20-1; D uncertain. Germline-derived CDR1 and CDR2 are DFQATT and SNEGSKA (reference sequence). V was trimmed by 6 bases and J by 5 bases, leaving 9 bases between them. The CDR3 is 11 amino acids. CDR3 nucleotides: TGCAGTGCCCTGACCCGAGATACGCAGTATTTT. Translated, it gives CSALTRDTQYF.

This clonotype was counted only a few times. The chain uses TRBV12-5 and TRBJ2-7; D unresolved. This CDR3 comprises 17 residues. Germline CDR1 is LGHNT and CDR2 is FRNRAP. Between the trimmed V and J ends, which lost 5 bases and 4 bases, there was a span of 24 bases. Here the CDR3 DNA reads TGTGCTAGTGGTCCCCCCCCGTCGGCCGCCGCCCGGTACGAGCAGTACTTC. It encodes CASGPPPSAAARYEQYF.

This clonotype was counted a few times. The gene calls are TRBV12-3 or TRBV12-4 and TRBJ2-5; 7 nucleotides agree with TRBD1. The CDR3 loop spans 14 amino acids. The trim removed 3 bases at V and 5 bases at J, leaving 6 bases unmatched. The CDR3: CASSLNRGRETQYF. Here the CDR3 DNA reads TGTGCCAGCAGTTTGAACAGGGGCAGGGAGACCCAGTACTTC.

V and J are TRBV2 and TRBJ2-2; D is unclear. Trimming cost V 2 bases and J 2 bases, with 6 bases left between them. The CDR3 runs 14 residues. Looked up from germline, CDR1 is SNHLY and CDR2 is FYNNEI. Here the CDR3 DNA reads TGTGCCAGCAGTGAAAGAATAAACACCGGGGAGCTGTTTTTT. It codes for CASSERINTGELFF. The full variable domain, with the rest looked up from reference TRBV2 and TRBJ2-2, is EPEVTQTPSHQVTQMGQEVILRCVPISNHLYFYWYRQILGQKVEFLVSFYNNEISEKSEIFDDQFSVERPDGSNFTLKIRSTKLEDSAMYFCASSERINTGELFFGEGSRLTVL.